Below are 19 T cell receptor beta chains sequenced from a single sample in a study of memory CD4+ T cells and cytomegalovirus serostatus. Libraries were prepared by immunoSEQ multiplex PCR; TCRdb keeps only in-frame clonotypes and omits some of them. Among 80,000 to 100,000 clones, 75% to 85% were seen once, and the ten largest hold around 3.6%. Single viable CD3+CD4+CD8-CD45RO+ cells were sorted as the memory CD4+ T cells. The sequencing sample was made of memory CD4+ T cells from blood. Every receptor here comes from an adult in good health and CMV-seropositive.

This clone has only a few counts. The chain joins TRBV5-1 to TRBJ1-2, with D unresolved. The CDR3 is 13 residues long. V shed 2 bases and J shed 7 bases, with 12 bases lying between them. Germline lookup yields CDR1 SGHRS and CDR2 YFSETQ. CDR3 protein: CASSFARDSGYTF. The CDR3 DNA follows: TGCGCCAGCAGCTTCGCGAGGGATTCTGGCTACACCTTC. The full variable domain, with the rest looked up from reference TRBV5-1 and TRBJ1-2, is KAGVTQTPRYLIKTRGQQVTLSCSPISGHRSVSWYQQTPGQGLQFLFEYFSETQRNKGNFPGRFSGRQFSNSRSEMNVSTLELGDSALYLCASSFARDSGYTFGSGTRLTVV.

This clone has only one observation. CDR3 DNA sequence: TGTGCCAGCAGCTTAGTCACAGGGAGCACAGATACGCAGTATTTT. This codes for CASSLVTGSTDTQYF. The rearrangement links TRBV7-6 to TRBJ2-3; perhaps TRBD1 as D (6 bases). Germline V lookup: CDR1 SGHVS, CDR2 FNYEAQ. The CDR3 contains 15 residues. Trimming took off 1 base at V and 0 bases at J, with 8 bases between the two ends.

In nucleotides, the CDR3 is TGTGCCAGCAGTTTATGGGGGGGTGGGCAGGGAGGTGGAAACATTCAGTACTTC. This encodes CASSLWGGGQGGGNIQYF. This rearrangement joins TRBV28 to TRBJ2-4; possibly TRBD2 for D (6 bases). Trimming removed 0 bases from V and 6 bases from J, with 21 bases in between. The CDR3 has 18 amino acids. In germline, CDR1 is MDHEN, CDR2 SYDVKM.

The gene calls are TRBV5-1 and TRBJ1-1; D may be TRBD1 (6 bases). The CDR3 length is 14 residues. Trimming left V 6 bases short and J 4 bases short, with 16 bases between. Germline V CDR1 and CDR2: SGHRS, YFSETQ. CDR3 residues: CASTRGGAGTEAFF. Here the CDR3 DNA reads TGCGCCAGCACCCGAGGGGGGGCGGGCACTGAAGCTTTCTTT.

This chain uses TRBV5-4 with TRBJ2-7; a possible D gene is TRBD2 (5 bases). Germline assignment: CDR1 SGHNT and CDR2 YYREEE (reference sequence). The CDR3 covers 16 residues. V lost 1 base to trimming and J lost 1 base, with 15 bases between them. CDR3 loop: CASSLIGEIRSYEQYF. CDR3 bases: TGTGCCAGCAGCTTGATCGGGGAAATTAGGTCCTACGAGCAGTACTTC.

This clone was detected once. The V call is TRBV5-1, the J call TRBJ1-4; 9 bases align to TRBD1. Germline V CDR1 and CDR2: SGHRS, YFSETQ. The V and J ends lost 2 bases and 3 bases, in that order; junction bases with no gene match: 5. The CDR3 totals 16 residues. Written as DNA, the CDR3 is TGCGCCAGCAGCTTACAGGGGGCAGGCGCTAATGAAAAACTGTTTTTT. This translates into CASSLQGAGANEKLFF.

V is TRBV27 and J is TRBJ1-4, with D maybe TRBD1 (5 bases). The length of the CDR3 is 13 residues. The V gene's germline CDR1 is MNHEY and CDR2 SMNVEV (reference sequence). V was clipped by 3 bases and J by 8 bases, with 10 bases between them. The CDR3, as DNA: TGTGCCAGCAGTTTTGCAGGGCGAGAAAAACTGTTTTTT. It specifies CASSFAGREKLFF.

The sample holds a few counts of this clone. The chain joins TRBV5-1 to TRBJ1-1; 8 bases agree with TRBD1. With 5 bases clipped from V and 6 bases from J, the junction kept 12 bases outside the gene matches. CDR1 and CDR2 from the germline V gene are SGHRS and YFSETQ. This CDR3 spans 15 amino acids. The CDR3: CASREYQGALSEAFF. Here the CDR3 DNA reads TGCGCCAGCAGGGAATACCAGGGGGCTCTTTCTGAAGCTTTCTTT. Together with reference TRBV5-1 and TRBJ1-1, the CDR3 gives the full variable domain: KAGVTQTPRYLIKTRGQQVTLSCSPISGHRSVSWYQQTPGQGLQFLFEYFSETQRNKGNFPGRFSGRQFSNSRSEMNVSTLELGDSALYLCASREYQGALSEAFFGQGTRLTVV.

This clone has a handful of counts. The CDR3 region has the DNA TGTGCCAGCAGTTCCCCCCTGGGGACAGGGGGCGGGGAGCCCCAGCATTTT. Its translation: CASSSPLGTGGGEPQHF. The chain combines TRBV28 with TRBJ1-5; 12 bases are a match to TRBD1. With 4 bases clipped from V and 8 bases from J, the junction kept 12 bases outside the gene matches. In germline, CDR1 is MDHEN, CDR2 SYDVKM. The CDR3 sequence is 17 residues long.

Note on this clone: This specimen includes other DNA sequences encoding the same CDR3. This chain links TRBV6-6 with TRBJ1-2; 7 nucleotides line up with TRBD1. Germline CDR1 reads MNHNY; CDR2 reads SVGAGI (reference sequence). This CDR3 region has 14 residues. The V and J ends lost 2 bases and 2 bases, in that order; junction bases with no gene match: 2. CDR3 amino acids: CASSYPGGNYGYTF. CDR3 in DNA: TGTGCCAGCAGTTACCCAGGGGGGAACTATGGCTACACCTTC.

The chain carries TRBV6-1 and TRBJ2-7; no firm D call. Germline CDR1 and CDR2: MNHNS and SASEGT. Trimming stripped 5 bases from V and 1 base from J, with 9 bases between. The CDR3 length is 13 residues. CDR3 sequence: CASSLEESYEQYF. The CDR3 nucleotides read TGTGCCAGCAGTTTAGAGGAATCCTACGAGCAGTACTTC.

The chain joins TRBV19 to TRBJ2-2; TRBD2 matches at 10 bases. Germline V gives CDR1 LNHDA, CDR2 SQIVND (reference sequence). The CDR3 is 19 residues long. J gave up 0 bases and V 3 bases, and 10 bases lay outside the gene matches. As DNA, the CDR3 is TGTGCCAGTAGTATTTCAGGACTAGCGGTTACTACGAACACCGGGGAGCTGTTTTTT. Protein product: CASSISGLAVTTNTGELFF.

The CDR3 DNA reads TGCAGCGTTGAACTTGCGGGATTCTACACCTTC. It translates to CSVELAGFYTF. The chain is built from TRBV29-1 and TRBJ1-2, with unresolved D. CDR1 is SQVTM, CDR2 ANQGSEA, per germline. V was pared by 2 bases and J by 10 bases, with 11 bases between. The CDR3 is made up of 11 amino acids. Looking up the rest from reference TRBV29-1 and TRBJ1-2 gives the full variable domain: SAVISQKPSRDICQRGTSLTIQCQVDSQVTMMFWYRQQPGQSLTLIATANQGSEATYESGFVIDKFPISRPNLTFSTLTVSNMSPEDSSIYLCSVELAGFYTFGSGTRLTVV.

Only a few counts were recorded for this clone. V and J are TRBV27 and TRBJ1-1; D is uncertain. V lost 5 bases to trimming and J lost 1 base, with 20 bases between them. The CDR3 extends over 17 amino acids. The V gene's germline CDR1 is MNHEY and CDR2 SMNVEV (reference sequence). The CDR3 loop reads CASSARGRVWENTEAFF. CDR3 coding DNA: TGTGCCAGCAGTGCCCGAGGGCGGGTCTGGGAGAACACTGAAGCTTTCTTT.

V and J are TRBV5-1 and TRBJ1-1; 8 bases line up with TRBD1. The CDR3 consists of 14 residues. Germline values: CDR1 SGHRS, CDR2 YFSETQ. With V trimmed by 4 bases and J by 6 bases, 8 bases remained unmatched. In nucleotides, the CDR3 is TGCGCCAGCAGCACCGGACAGGGTCGAGCTGAAGCTTTCTTT. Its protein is CASSTGQGRAEAFF.

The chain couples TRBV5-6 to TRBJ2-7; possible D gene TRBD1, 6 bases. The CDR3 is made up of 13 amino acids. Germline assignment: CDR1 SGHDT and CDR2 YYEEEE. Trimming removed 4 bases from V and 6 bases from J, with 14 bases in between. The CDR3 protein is CASSRTVTLEQYF. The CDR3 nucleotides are TGTGCCAGCAGCCGGACAGTGACTCTCGAGCAGTACTTC. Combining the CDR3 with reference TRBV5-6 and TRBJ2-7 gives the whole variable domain DAGVTQSPTHLIKTRGQQVTLRCSPKSGHDTVSWYQQALGQGPQFIFQYYEEEERQRGNFPDRFSGHQFPNYSSELNVNALLLGDSALYLCASSRTVTLEQYFGPGTRLTVT.

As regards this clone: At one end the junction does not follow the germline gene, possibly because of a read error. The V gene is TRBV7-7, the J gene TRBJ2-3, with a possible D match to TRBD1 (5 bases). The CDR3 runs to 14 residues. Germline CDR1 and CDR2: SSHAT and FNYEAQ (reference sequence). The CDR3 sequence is CASSFERGSDTQYF. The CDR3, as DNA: TGTGCTAGCAGCTTTGAAAGGGGATCCGATACGCAGTATTTT.

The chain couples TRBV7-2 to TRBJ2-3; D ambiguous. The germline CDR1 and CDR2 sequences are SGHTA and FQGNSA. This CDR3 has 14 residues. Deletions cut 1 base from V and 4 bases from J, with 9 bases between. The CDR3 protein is CASSLGVTADTQYF. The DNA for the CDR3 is TGTGCCAGCAGCTTAGGGGTGACTGCAGATACGCAGTATTTT.

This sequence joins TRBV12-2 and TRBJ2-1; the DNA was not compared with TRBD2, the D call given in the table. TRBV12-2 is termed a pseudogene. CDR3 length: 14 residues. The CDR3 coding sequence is TGTGCAAGTCGCTTAGGACTCTCCTACAATGAGCAGTTCTTC. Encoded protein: CASRLGLSYNEQFF.